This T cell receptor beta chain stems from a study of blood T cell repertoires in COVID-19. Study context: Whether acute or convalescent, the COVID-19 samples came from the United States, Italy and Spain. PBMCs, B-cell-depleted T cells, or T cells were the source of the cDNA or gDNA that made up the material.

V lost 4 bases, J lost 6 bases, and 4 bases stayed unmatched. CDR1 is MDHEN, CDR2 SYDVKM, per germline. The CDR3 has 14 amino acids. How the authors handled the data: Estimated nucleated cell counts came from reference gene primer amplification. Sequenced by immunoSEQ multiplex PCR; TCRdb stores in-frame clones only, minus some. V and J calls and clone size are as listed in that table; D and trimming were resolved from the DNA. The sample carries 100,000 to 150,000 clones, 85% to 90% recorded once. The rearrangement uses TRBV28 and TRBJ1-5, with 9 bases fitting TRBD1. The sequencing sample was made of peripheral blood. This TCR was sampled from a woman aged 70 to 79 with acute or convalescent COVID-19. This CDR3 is CASSSTGGGQPQHF. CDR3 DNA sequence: TGTGCCAGCAGTTCAACAGGGGGCGGTCAGCCCCAGCATTTT. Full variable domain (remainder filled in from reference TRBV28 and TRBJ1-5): DVKVTQSSRYLVKRTGEKVFLECVQDMDHENMFWYRQDPGLGLRLIYFSYDVKMKEKGDIPEGYSVSREKKERFSLILESASTNQTSMYLCASSSTGGGQPQHFGDGTRLSIL.